This passage covers 12 T cell receptor beta chains from one sample sequenced in a study of lymphopenia after photon versus proton radiotherapy. Sequencing used immunoSEQ multiplex PCR; TCRdb keeps in-frame clones, though not all of them. The sample consists of 60,000 or so clones, approximately 90% of them appearing once. Sequencing was performed on peripheral blood, taken from a patient treated with proton-based radiotherapy. The receptors derive from an elderly man with esophageal cancer.

The CDR3 reads CASSYSHTGGTPLHF. The CDR3 nucleotides read TGTGCCAGCAGTTACTCCCATACCGGGGGAACACCCCTCCACTTT. The rearrangement uses TRBV6-5 and TRBJ1-6, with a tentative D call TRBD1 (5 bases). V lost 0 bases and J 11 bases, leaving 14 bases between the germline ends. The CDR3 length is 15 residues. CDR1 is MNHEY, CDR2 SVGAGI, per germline.

The chain couples TRBV6-6 to TRBJ2-7; TRBD2 agrees at 9 bases. This CDR3 contains 15 residues. Per germline, CDR1 MNHNY and CDR2 SVGAGI (reference sequence). With V trimmed by 7 bases and J by 1 base, 8 bases remained unmatched. As DNA, the CDR3 is TGTGCCAGCAAAATTATAGCGGGAGAGTCCTACGAGCAGTACTTC. Protein: CASKIIAGESYEQYF.

This chain connects TRBV14 to TRBJ2-5, with 10 bases lining up with TRBD2. Germline lookup yields CDR1 SGHDN and CDR2 FVKESK. The CDR3 runs 14 residues. J gave up 4 bases and V 5 bases, and 4 bases lay outside the gene matches. The CDR3 sequence is CASSDASGGETQYF. In DNA form, the CDR3 reads TGTGCCAGCAGCGATGCTAGCGGGGGAGAGACCCAGTACTTC.

This chain connects TRBV6-5 to TRBJ1-5, with D uncertain. The CDR3 runs to 13 residues. V lost 2 bases, J lost 3 bases, and 5 bases lay in between. Germline CDR1 MNHEY, CDR2 SVGAGI. CDR3 bases: TGTGCCAGCAGTTACAGGGTCAATCAGCCCCAGCATTTT. It encodes CASSYRVNQPQHF.

V usage is TRBV7-3 and J usage is TRBJ1-6, with TRBD1 identical over 9 bases. Trimming at V came to 5 bases and at J to 10 bases, leaving 9 bases not matched to a gene. The germline V gene has CDR1 SGHTA and CDR2 FQGTGA. This CDR3 region has 15 residues. This chain's CDR3 is CASSSTGTGRSPLHF. For the CDR3, the DNA is TGTGCCAGCAGCAGCACCGGGACAGGGCGCTCACCCCTCCACTTT. The whole variable domain, remainder taken from reference TRBV7-3 and TRBJ1-6, is GAGVSQTPSNKVTEKGKYVELRCDPISGHTALYWYRQSLGQGPEFLIYFQGTGAADDSGLPNDRFFAVRPEGSVSTLKIQRTERGDSAVYLCASSSTGTGRSPLHFGNGTRLTVT.

The rearrangement uses TRBV19 and TRBJ2-1; 8 bases agree with TRBD2. The germline gives CDR1 LNHDA, CDR2 SQIVND (reference sequence). This CDR3 contains 17 residues. After removal of 0 bases from V and 2 bases from J, the junction contained 6 bases not matched to a gene. DNA for the CDR3: TGTGCCAGTAGTATAGATGGGGTAGCGGGAACCTACAATGAGCAGTTCTTC. This encodes CASSIDGVAGTYNEQFF. Full variable domain (missing parts from reference TRBV19 and TRBJ2-1): DGGITQSPKYLFRKEGQNVTLSCEQNLNHDAMYWYRQDPGQGLRLIYYSQIVNDFQKGDIAEGYSVSREKKESFPLTVTSAQKNPTAFYLCASSIDGVAGTYNEQFFGPGTRLTVL.

The gene calls are TRBV29-1 and TRBJ1-4; D perhaps matches TRBD1 (5 bases). The CDR3 contains 12 residues. CDR1 and CDR2 from the germline V gene are SQVTM and ANQGSEA. V was cut by 5 bases and J by 6 bases, with 10 bases left in between. In nucleotides, the CDR3 is TGCAGCGTTTCAGGAGGGGATGAAAAACTGTTTTTT. Residues: CSVSGGDEKLFF.

The chain combines TRBV5-5 with TRBJ1-3; possible D gene TRBD1, 5 bases. Germline V gives CDR1 SGHKS, CDR2 YYEKEE (reference sequence). CDR3 size: 15 residues. Trimming pared 4 bases from V and 1 base from J, leaving 12 bases between. DNA for the CDR3: TGTGCCAGCAGCCCTGGGGCGAGGTCTGGAAACACCATATATTTT. Amino acid sequence: CASSPGARSGNTIYF.

This chain uses TRBV6-4 with TRBJ2-6, with a tentative D call TRBD1 (6 bases). V was shortened by 5 bases and J by 4 bases, with 12 bases between the two germline ends. The CDR3 totals 15 residues. Germline V CDR1 and CDR2: MRHNA, SNTAGT. The chain's CDR3 is CASSSTGPGANVLTF. The CDR3 coding sequence is TGTGCCAGCAGTTCTACAGGGCCAGGGGCCAACGTCCTGACTTTC.

In regard to this clone: In the same sample, other DNA sequences code for this CDR3. The chain recombines TRBV2 with TRBJ1-5; unclear D gene. Trimming cost V 3 bases and J 0 bases, with 6 bases left between them. CDR3 length: 14 residues. Germline V gene lookup returns CDR1 SNHLY and CDR2 FYNNEI. This CDR3 is CASSEGSSNQPQHF. The CDR3 coding sequence is TGTGCCAGCAGTGAGGGCAGTAGCAATCAGCCCCAGCATTTT.

J is TRBJ1-3 and V is TRBV7-8; TRBD1 is a possible D gene (5 bases). CDR1 and CDR2 (germline): SGHVS, FQNEAQ. The V and J ends lost 5 bases and 2 bases respectively, with 13 bases between them. The CDR3 consists of 15 residues. In DNA, the CDR3 is TGTGCCAGCAGCCGACGGGACGGACCTGGAAACACCATATATTTT. Translated: CASSRRDGPGNTIYF.

The chain carries TRBV30 and TRBJ2-1; 8 nucleotides align to TRBD2. After removal of 2 bases from V and 6 bases from J, the junction contained 6 bases not matched to a gene. The CDR3 runs to 14 residues. Germline values: CDR1 GTSNPN, CDR2 SVGIG (reference sequence). The CDR3 region has the DNA TGTGCCTGGAGTATGAGCGGGAGAACCAATGAGCAGTTCTTC. Amino acids: CAWSMSGRTNEQFF.